Sequencing of this T cell receptor beta chain was carried out in a study of tumor and adjacent non-tumor tissue in lung cancer. V was clipped by 1 base and J by 4 bases, with 5 bases between them. CDR1 is LGHNT, CDR2 FRNRAP, per germline. The length of the CDR3 is 13 residues. There are many counts of this clonotype. TCRbeta libraries were built with three rounds of nested PCR, modified from ARM-PCR. In TCRdb, the multiplex PCR reads were re-called with MiXCR into one record per CDR3 protein. The sample carries roughly 74,000 distinct CDR3 sequences, 76% recorded once. No cell sorting was done before RNA was extracted from the tissue. This non-tumor lung sample came from over 3 cm beyond the tumor edge.

The material sequenced was distant non-tumor lung tissue. The sequence was collected from a man aged 65-85 years with non-small cell lung cancer. The V gene is TRBV12-5, the J gene TRBJ1-5, with D uncertain. Written as DNA, the CDR3 is TGTGCTAGTGGTTTGGCCCTTAATCAGCCCCAGCATTTT. Translating gives CASGLALNQPQHF.